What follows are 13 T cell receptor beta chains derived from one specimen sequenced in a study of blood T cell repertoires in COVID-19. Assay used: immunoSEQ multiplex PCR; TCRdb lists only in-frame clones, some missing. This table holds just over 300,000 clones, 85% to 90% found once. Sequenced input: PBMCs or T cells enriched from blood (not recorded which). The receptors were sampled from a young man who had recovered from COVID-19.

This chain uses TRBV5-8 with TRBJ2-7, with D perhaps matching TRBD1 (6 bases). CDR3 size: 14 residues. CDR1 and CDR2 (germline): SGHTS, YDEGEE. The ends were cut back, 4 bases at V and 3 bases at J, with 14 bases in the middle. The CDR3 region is CASSKPGHNYEQYF. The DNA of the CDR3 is TGTGCCAGCAGCAAACCGGGACATAACTACGAGCAGTACTTC.

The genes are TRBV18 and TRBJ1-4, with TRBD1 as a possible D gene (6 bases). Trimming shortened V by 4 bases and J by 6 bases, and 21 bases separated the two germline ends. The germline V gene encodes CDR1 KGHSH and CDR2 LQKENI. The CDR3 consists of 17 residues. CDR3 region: CASSRGRRDIMDEKLFF. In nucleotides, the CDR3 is TGTGCCAGCTCACGGGGGCGCCGGGATATTATGGATGAAAAACTGTTTTTT.

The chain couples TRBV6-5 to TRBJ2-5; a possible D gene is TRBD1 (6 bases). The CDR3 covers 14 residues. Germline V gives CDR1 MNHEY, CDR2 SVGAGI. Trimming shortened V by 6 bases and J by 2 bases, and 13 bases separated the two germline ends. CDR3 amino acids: CASRLWQGQETQYF. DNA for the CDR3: TGTGCCAGCAGACTCTGGCAGGGGCAAGAGACCCAGTACTTC.

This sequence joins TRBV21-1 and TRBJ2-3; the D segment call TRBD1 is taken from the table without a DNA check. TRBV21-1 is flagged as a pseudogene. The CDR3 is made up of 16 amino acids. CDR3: CASSKGDRGTTDTQYF. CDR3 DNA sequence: TGTGCCAGCAGCAAAGGGGACAGGGGGACCACAGATACGCAGTATTTT.

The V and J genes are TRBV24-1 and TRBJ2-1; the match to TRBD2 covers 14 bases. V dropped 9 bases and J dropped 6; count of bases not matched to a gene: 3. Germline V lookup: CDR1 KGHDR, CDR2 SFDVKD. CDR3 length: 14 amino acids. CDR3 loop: CATEGTSGSNEQFF. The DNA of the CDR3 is TGTGCCACCGAGGGGACTAGCGGGAGCAATGAGCAGTTCTTC.

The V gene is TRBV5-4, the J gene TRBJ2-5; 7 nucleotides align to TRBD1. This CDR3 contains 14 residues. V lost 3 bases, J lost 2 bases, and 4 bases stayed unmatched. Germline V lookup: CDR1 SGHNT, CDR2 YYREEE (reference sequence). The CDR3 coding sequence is TGTGCCAGCAGCTCACCGGGACAGCAAGAGACCCAGTACTTC. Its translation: CASSSPGQQETQYF.

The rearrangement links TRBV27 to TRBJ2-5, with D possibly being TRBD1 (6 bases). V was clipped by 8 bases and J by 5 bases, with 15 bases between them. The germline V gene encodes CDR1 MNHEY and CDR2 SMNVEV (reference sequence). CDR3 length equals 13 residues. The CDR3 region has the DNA TGTGCCAGCCACATGGGGGCAGGGGAGACCCAGTACTTC. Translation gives CASHMGAGETQYF.

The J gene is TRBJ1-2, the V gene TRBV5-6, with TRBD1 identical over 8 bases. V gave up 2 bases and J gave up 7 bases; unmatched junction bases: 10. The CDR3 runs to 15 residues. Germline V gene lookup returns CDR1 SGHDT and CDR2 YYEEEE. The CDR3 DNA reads TGTGCCAGCAGCTTAATAGACAGGGGAGCCGCTGGCTACACCTTC. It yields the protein CASSLIDRGAAGYTF.

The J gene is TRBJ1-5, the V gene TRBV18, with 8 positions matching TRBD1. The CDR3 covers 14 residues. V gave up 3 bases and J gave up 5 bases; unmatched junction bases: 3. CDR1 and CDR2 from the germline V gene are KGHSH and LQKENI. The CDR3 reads CASSPDRGDQPQHF. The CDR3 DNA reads TGTGCCAGCTCACCTGACAGGGGCGATCAGCCCCAGCATTTT.

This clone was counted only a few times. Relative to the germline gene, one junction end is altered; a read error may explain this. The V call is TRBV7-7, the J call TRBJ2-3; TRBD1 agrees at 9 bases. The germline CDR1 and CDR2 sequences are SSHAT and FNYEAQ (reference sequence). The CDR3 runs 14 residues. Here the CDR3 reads CASSRDRGTDTQYF. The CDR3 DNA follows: TGTGCTAGCAGCCGGGACAGGGGCACAGATACGCAGTATTTT.

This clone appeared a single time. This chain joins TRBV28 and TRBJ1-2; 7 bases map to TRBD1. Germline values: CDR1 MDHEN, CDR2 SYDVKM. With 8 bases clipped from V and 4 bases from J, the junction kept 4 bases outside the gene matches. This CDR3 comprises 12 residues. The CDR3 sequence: CASGQARYGYTF. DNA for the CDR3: TGTGCCAGCGGACAGGCGCGCTATGGCTACACCTTC.

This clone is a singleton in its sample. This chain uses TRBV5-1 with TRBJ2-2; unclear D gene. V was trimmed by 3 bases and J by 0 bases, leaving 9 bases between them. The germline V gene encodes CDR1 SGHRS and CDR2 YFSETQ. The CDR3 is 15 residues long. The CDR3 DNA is TGCGCCAGCAGCTCAGTACAAGCGAACACCGGGGAGCTGTTTTTT. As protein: CASSSVQANTGELFF.

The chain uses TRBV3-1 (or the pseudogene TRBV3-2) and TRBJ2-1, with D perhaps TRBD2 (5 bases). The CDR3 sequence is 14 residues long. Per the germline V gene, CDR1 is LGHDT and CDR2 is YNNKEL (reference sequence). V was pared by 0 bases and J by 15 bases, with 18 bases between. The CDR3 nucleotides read TGTGCCAGCAGCCAAGAAGTCCCTCTAGCTCCTCTGTTCTTC. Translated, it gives CASSQEVPLAPLFF.